These T cell receptor beta chains were read from a single sample in a study of post-analysis software for immune sequencing data. TCRdb recomputed calls from the PCR reads with MiXCR, one row per CDR3 protein. The profile shows about 770,000 distinct CDR3 sequences, 46% of them singletons. Sequencing input: blood. These receptors all stem from a girl aged 5-17 years with multiple sclerosis. Both conserved end residues are part of each CDR3. The D gene is left open where the match is weak. Not all rows give a size; the values are once, few, many and, for expanded clones, a class.

clone size: NA; J gene: TRBJ2-5; D gene: NA; V gene: TRBV29-1; CDR3 DNA: TGCAGCGTTCTGTTATCCGAGACCCAGTACTTC; CDR3 protein: CSVLLSETQYF
clone size: NA; J gene: TRBJ2-1; D gene: TRBD2; V gene: TRBV7-3; CDR3 DNA: TGTGCCAGCAGCTCACAGCCCGCGGGAGGGACGGGTTGGCACAATGAGCAGTTCTTC; CDR3 protein: CASSSQPAGGTGWHNEQFF
clone size: few; J gene: TRBJ1-2; D gene: TRBD1; V gene: TRBV27; CDR3 DNA: TGTGCCAGCAAACAGGGGGCGGTTGGCTACACCTTC; CDR3 protein: CASKQGAVGYTF
clone size: few; J gene: TRBJ2-7; D gene: TRBD2; V gene: TRBV12-3/TRBV12-4; CDR3 DNA: TGTGCCAGCAGTTTTCGGGGACGGTCTAGCGGGAGGGCCTACGAGCAGTACTTC; CDR3 protein: CASSFRGRSSGRAYEQYF
clone size: NA; J gene: TRBJ2-7; D gene: TRBD2; V gene: TRBV7-2; CDR3 DNA: TGTGCCAGCAGCTTAGGGAAAACTAGCGGGAGCTCCTACGAGCAGTACTTC; CDR3 protein: CASSLGKTSGSSYEQYF
clone size: NA; J gene: TRBJ2-1; D gene: NA; V gene: TRBV15; CDR3 DNA: TGTGCCACCAGCAGACCCGTCCGGGATATCTCCTACGATGAGCAGTTCTTC; CDR3 protein: CATSRPVRDISYDEQFF
clone size: NA; J gene: TRBJ2-1; D gene: NA; V gene: TRBV10-3; CDR3 DNA: TGTGCCATCAGCCTTAAACTAGGGGAGCAGTTCTTC; CDR3 protein: CAISLKLGEQFF
clone size: NA; J gene: TRBJ1-4; D gene: TRBD1; V gene: TRBV6-1; CDR3 DNA: TGTGCCAGCGACAGGGGTTTAGAAGAAAAACTGTTTTTT; CDR3 protein: CASDRGLEEKLFF
clone size: NA; J gene: TRBJ2-1; D gene: TRBD2; V gene: TRBV4-2; CDR3 DNA: TGTGCCAGCAGCCAAGAAGGAGGTCGGAGGGAGGGGCAGTTCTTC; CDR3 protein: CASSQEGGRREGQFF
clone size: few; J gene: TRBJ2-7; D gene: NA; V gene: TRBV6-1; CDR3 DNA: TGTGCCAGCCAGGGCGATGGAACCTACGAGCAGTACTTC; CDR3 protein: CASQGDGTYEQYF
clone size: NA; J gene: TRBJ2-1; D gene: NA; V gene: TRBV27; CDR3 DNA: TGTGCCAGCAGATGGGAGCCTTCCTACAATGAGCAGTTCTTC; CDR3 protein: CASRWEPSYNEQFF
clone size: NA; J gene: TRBJ2-1; D gene: TRBD2; V gene: TRBV9; CDR3 DNA: TGTGCCAGCAGCGTCCAGCGCGGGGGATCGTTTAACGAGCAGTTCTTC; CDR3 protein: CASSVQRGGSFNEQFF
clone size: NA; J gene: TRBJ2-7; D gene: TRBD2; V gene: TRBV28; CDR3 DNA: TGTGCCAGCAGTTTGAGGGCCCACCAATGGGTAGCGGGAGGCACCTACGAGCAGTACTTC; CDR3 protein: CASSLRAHQWVAGGTYEQYF
clone size: NA; J gene: TRBJ2-7; D gene: TRBD2; V gene: TRBV5-1; CDR3 DNA: TGCGCCAGCAGCAAACTCATGACTAGCGATGGCGAGCAGTACTTC; CDR3 protein: CASSKLMTSDGEQYF
clone size: NA; J gene: TRBJ2-1; D gene: NA; V gene: TRBV15; CDR3 DNA: TGTGCCACCAGCATTCAAATACTCCCCTACAATGAGCAGTTCTTC; CDR3 protein: CATSIQILPYNEQFF
clone size: NA; J gene: TRBJ2-3; D gene: NA; V gene: TRBV18; CDR3 DNA: TGTGCCAGCTCACCTAGCGGCCCTAGCACAGATACGCAGTATTTT; CDR3 protein: CASSPSGPSTDTQYF
clone size: NA; J gene: TRBJ2-1; D gene: NA; V gene: TRBV12-5; CDR3 DNA: TGTGCTAGTGGTTTGGTACGGCTGGGACCCTACAATGAGCAGTTCTTC; CDR3 protein: CASGLVRLGPYNEQFF
clone size: NA; J gene: TRBJ2-7; D gene: NA; V gene: TRBV11-2; CDR3 DNA: TGTGCCAGCAGCTTAGACTCCGGGGTTATTGGCGAGCAGTACTTC; CDR3 protein: CASSLDSGVIGEQYF
clone size: NA; J gene: TRBJ2-7; D gene: NA; V gene: TRBV29-1; CDR3 DNA: TGCAGCGTTTCCGCGGACAGCTCAAGCTCCTACGAGCAGTACTTC; CDR3 protein: CSVSADSSSSYEQYF
clone size: NA; J gene: TRBJ2-3; D gene: TRBD2; V gene: TRBV20-1; CDR3 DNA: TGCAGTGCCCACCCCCCTAGCGCGGGAGCGGGAGATACGCGGTATTTT; CDR3 protein: CSAHPPSAGAGDTRYF
clone size: NA; J gene: TRBJ2-2; D gene: NA; V gene: TRBV7-9; CDR3 DNA: TGTGCCAGCAGCGCCCCAGTGGGCGGGGAGCTGTTTTTT; CDR3 protein: CASSAPVGGELFF
clone size: NA; J gene: TRBJ2-4; D gene: NA; V gene: TRBV7-9; CDR3 DNA: TGTGCCAGCAGCTTACATAGGGGTAACGGCCGAGCCAAAAACATTCAGTACTTC; CDR3 protein: CASSLHRGNGRAKNIQYF
clone size: NA; J gene: TRBJ1-1; D gene: TRBD1; V gene: TRBV7-6; CDR3 DNA: TGTGCCAGCAGCTCCAGGGGGACCACTGAAGCTTTCTTT; CDR3 protein: CASSSRGTTEAFF
clone size: NA; J gene: TRBJ2-5; D gene: TRBD2; V gene: TRBV20-1; CDR3 DNA: TGCAGTGCTAGAGATCCAAACGGGGGGGATAAGTACTTC; CDR3 protein: CSARDPNGGDKYF
clone size: NA; J gene: TRBJ1-2; D gene: TRBD1; V gene: TRBV7-2; CDR3 DNA: TGTGCCAGCAGCTTGGGACAGACGACCCGTTGGGGCTACACCTTC; CDR3 protein: CASSLGQTTRWGYTF
clone size: NA; J gene: TRBJ2-2; D gene: NA; V gene: TRBV20-1; CDR3 DNA: TGCAGTGCTAGACAGCGCGCGAACACCGGGGAGCTGTTTTTT; CDR3 protein: CSARQRANTGELFF
clone size: few; J gene: TRBJ2-7; D gene: NA; V gene: TRBV15; CDR3 DNA: TGTGCCACCAGCAGAGATTCAGATTACGAGCAGTACTTC; CDR3 protein: CATSRDSDYEQYF
clone size: NA; J gene: TRBJ2-7; D gene: NA; V gene: TRBV6-5; CDR3 DNA: TGTGCCAGCAGTCCAGGACAGACCGCCTACGAGCAGTACTTC; CDR3 protein: CASSPGQTAYEQYF
clone size: few; J gene: TRBJ2-1; D gene: NA; V gene: TRBV20-1; CDR3 DNA: TGCAGTGCTAGAGGGACTCAGGCTTTCTCCTACAATGAGCAGTTCTTC; CDR3 protein: CSARGTQAFSYNEQFF
clone size: few; J gene: TRBJ1-4; D gene: NA; V gene: TRBV7-9; CDR3 DNA: TGTGCCAGCAGCTTACCACTGACTAGAACCGAAAAACTGTTTTTT; CDR3 protein: CASSLPLTRTEKLFF
clone size: NA; J gene: TRBJ1-4; D gene: NA; V gene: TRBV27; CDR3 DNA: TGTGCCAGCACAAAAGGGAACCCAGCAACTAATGAAAAACTGTTTTTT; CDR3 protein: CASTKGNPATNEKLFF
clone size: NA; J gene: TRBJ1-4; D gene: NA; V gene: TRBV15; CDR3 DNA: TGTGCCACCAGCAGAGAAATTACAACTAATGAAAAACTGTTTTTT; CDR3 protein: CATSREITTNEKLFF
clone size: NA; J gene: TRBJ2-6; D gene: NA; V gene: TRBV30; CDR3 DNA: TGTGCCTGGAGTGTTCGGCCAGGTTTTAGCTCTGGGGCCAACGTCCTGACTTTC; CDR3 protein: CAWSVRPGFSSGANVLTF
clone size: NA; J gene: TRBJ1-3; D gene: TRBD1; V gene: TRBV29-1; CDR3 DNA: TGCAGCGTTGAACAGACAGGGACTGGAAACACCATATATTTT; CDR3 protein: CSVEQTGTGNTIYF
clone size: NA; J gene: TRBJ2-1; D gene: NA; V gene: TRBV5-6; CDR3 DNA: TGTGCCAGCAGCCCGCGGCCGAGCTCCTACAATGAGCAGTTCTTC; CDR3 protein: CASSPRPSSYNEQFF
clone size: few; J gene: TRBJ2-3; D gene: TRBD2; V gene: TRBV7-7; CDR3 DNA: TGTGCTAGCAGCTTAGGACTAGCGGGAGGCCCTAGCACAGATACGCAGTATTTT; CDR3 protein: CASSLGLAGGPSTDTQYF